The 22 T cell receptor beta chains below come from one sample, sequenced in a study of identifying expanded T cells in peripheral blood. Method: immunoSEQ multiplex PCR; TCRdb's copy keeps in-frame clones and lacks some. Of 70,000 to 95,000 clones in the sample, about nine tenths were seen once. The sequencing sample was made of blood. The receptor set was obtained from a person aged 18 to 70 in good health.

This clone was seen only once. The rearrangement uses TRBV4-1 and TRBJ2-7; D is perhaps TRBD1 (6 bases). This CDR3 has 13 amino acids. The germline CDR1 and CDR2 sequences are MGHRA and YSYEKL. Trimming took 6 bases from V and 0 from J, leaving 9 bases between them. CDR3 protein: CASSQGSSYEQYF. CDR3 nucleotide sequence: TGCGCCAGCAGTCAGGGGAGCTCCTACGAGCAGTACTTC.

The chain couples TRBV28 to TRBJ2-7; tentative D call: TRBD1 (6 bases). This CDR3 is built from 15 residues. Trimming stripped 6 bases from V and 3 bases from J, with 18 bases between. Germline CDR1 MDHEN, CDR2 SYDVKM. The CDR3 coding sequence is TGTGCCAGCAGGGGGACATCGACAGGCTACTACGAGCAGTACTTC. It is translated as CASRGTSTGYYEQYF.

V and J are TRBV7-9 and TRBJ2-1, with D perhaps TRBD1 (6 bases). The CDR3 runs 15 residues. Trimming removed 2 bases at V and 7 bases at J, with 15 bases between. Germline loops: CDR1 SEHNR, CDR2 FQNEAQ (reference sequence). The CDR3 loop is CASSLLEQGYNEQFF. The CDR3 DNA sequence: TGTGCCAGCAGCTTACTGGAGCAGGGGTATAATGAGCAGTTCTTC. Using reference TRBV7-9 and TRBJ2-1 for the parts outside the CDR3, the full variable domain is DTGVSQNPRHKITKRGQNVTFRCDPISEHNRLYWYRQTLGQGPEFLTYFQNEAQLEKSRLLSDRFSAERPKGSFSTLEIQRTEQGDSAMYLCASSLLEQGYNEQFFGPGTRLTVL.

The chain employs TRBV7-9 and TRBJ1-2; unclear D gene. This CDR3 has 11 residues. In germline, CDR1 is SEHNR, CDR2 FQNEAQ (reference sequence). Trimming cost V 4 bases and J 1 base, with 1 base left between them. CDR3 region: CASSYNYGYTF. CDR3 sequence (DNA): TGTGCCAGCAGCTATAACTATGGCTACACCTTC.

The chain combines TRBV28 with TRBJ2-7; possible D gene TRBD1, 6 bases. Trimming pared 4 bases from V and 2 bases from J, leaving 18 bases between. Per the germline V gene, CDR1 is MDHEN and CDR2 is SYDVKM. The CDR3 has 16 residues. The CDR3 loop reads CASSWTAEYLAYEQYF. As DNA, the CDR3 is TGTGCCAGCAGTTGGACAGCGGAATACCTAGCCTACGAGCAGTACTTC.

The chain joins TRBV20-1 to TRBJ2-2; D might be TRBD2 (5 bases). CDR3 length equals 11 residues. CDR1 is DFQATT and CDR2 is SNEGSKA in the germline V gene (reference sequence). Deletions cut 3 bases from V and 9 bases from J, with 8 bases between. This chain's CDR3 is CSARSGRELFF. Here the CDR3 DNA reads TGCAGTGCTAGGTCCGGGAGGGAGCTGTTTTTT.

V usage is TRBV4-3 and J usage is TRBJ2-2; no definite D call. CDR3 length equals 12 residues. The ends were cut back, 1 base at V and 10 bases at J, with 7 bases in the middle. Germline values: CDR1 LGHNA, CDR2 YSLEER. The CDR3 bases are TGCGCCAGCAGCCAAGGTAGATCGGAGCTGTTTTTT. Translating it yields CASSQGRSELFF.

The chain couples TRBV9 to TRBJ2-1; D remains ambiguous. The V end lost 0 bases, the J end lost 7 bases, and 8 bases lay between the germline ends. The CDR3 is 13 residues long. Germline V gives CDR1 SGDLS, CDR2 YYNGEE. The CDR3 sequence is CASSVVSGNEQFF. The CDR3 DNA reads as TGTGCCAGCAGCGTAGTGTCCGGGAATGAGCAGTTCTTC. Full variable domain (missing parts from reference TRBV9 and TRBJ2-1): DSGVTQTPKHLITATGQRVTLRCSPRSGDLSVYWYQQSLDQGLQFLIQYYNGEERAKGNILERFSAQQFPDLHSELNLSSLELGDSALYFCASSVVSGNEQFFGPGTRLTVL.

This CDR3 is CASSVAQTAGSGNTIYF. In DNA, the CDR3 is TGTGCCAGCAGCGTAGCCCAGACAGCAGGATCTGGAAACACCATATATTTT. This rearrangement joins TRBV9 to TRBJ1-3; TRBD1 might be the D (5 bases). The CDR3 contains 17 residues. The germline V gene encodes CDR1 SGDLS and CDR2 YYNGEE. V gave up 0 bases and J gave up 1 base, with 14 bases separating them.

The genes are TRBV12-2 and TRBJ2-1; TRBD2, as called in the table, went unchecked against the DNA. TRBV12-2 is a pseudogene segment. The CDR3 has 15 amino acids. The CDR3 DNA reads TGTGCAAGTCGCTTAGCTGGCCTAGCCTACAATGAGCAGTTCTTC. Protein: CASRLAGLAYNEQFF.

The chain has TRBV5-1 and TRBJ2-3; TRBD2 aligns across 8 bases. The CDR3 loop spans 15 amino acids. The germline V gene has CDR1 SGHRS and CDR2 YFSETQ. J lost 1 base, V lost 3 bases, and 4 bases had no gene match. Here the CDR3 DNA reads TGCGCCAGCAGCTCCGGGACTAGGGGCACAGATACGCAGTATTTT. Protein sequence: CASSSGTRGTDTQYF.

This clone counts as medium-sized. CDR3 protein: CSVERTGSGEQYF. In nucleotides, the CDR3 is TGCAGCGTTGAAAGGACAGGGTCGGGCGAGCAGTACTTC. V is TRBV29-1 and J is TRBJ2-7, with TRBD1 identical over 8 bases. V gave up 2 bases and J gave up 6 bases; unmatched junction bases: 6. Germline CDR1 reads SQVTM; CDR2 reads ANQGSEA. This CDR3 has 13 amino acids.

The rearrangement joins TRBV2 to TRBJ2-3; 12 positions match TRBD1. Trimming took 6 bases from V and 5 from J; bases not matched to a gene: 6. CDR1 is SNHLY and CDR2 is FYNNEI in the germline V gene. The CDR3 is made up of 15 amino acids. CDR3 residues: CASSPGTGGLDTQYF. In DNA, the CDR3 is TGTGCCAGCAGCCCGGGGACAGGGGGCTTAGATACGCAGTATTTT.

This clone was seen once. The rearrangement joins TRBV5-6 to TRBJ2-5, with 11 bases aligning to TRBD2. The CDR3 extends over 19 amino acids. Losses at the gene ends were 4 bases for V and 0 bases for J; bases not matched to a gene: 14. The germline gives CDR1 SGHDT, CDR2 YYEEEE. Here the CDR3 DNA reads TGTGCCAGCAGCGTGAGCCGGGGACTAGCGGCTGAGTACCAAGAGACCCAGTACTTC. Translating it yields CASSVSRGLAAEYQETQYF.

The rearrangement joins TRBV4-3 to TRBJ2-6; 7 bases line up with TRBD1. CDR3 size: 19 residues. CDR1 is LGHNA, CDR2 YSLEER, per germline. V shed 0 bases, J shed 3 bases, and the junction held 11 bases outside the gene matches. The CDR3 DNA is TGCGCCAGCAGCCAAGATCTTACAGGGGTGGTTGGTGGGGCCAACGTCCTGACTTTC. As protein: CASSQDLTGVVGGANVLTF.

By sample share, this clone is medium-sized. Other DNA sequences in the sample encode the same CDR3. The chain recombines TRBV7-9 with TRBJ2-5; weak D call: TRBD2 (6 bases). Germline CDR1 SEHNR, CDR2 FQNEAQ (reference sequence). CDR3 size: 11 residues. The V end lost 1 base, the J end lost 14 bases, and 11 bases lay between the germline ends. The CDR3 sequence is CASSLEEGFYF. CDR3 nucleotide sequence: TGTGCCAGCAGCTTAGAGGAGGGCTTTTACTTC.

V is TRBV7-2 and J is TRBJ2-5, with D possibly matching TRBD1 (6 bases). The germline V gene encodes CDR1 SGHTA and CDR2 FQGNSA. V was cut by 3 bases and J by 1 base, with 12 bases left in between. This CDR3 contains 15 residues. The CDR3 sequence: CASSLAGTFQETQYF. CDR3 DNA sequence: TGTGCCAGCAGCTTGGCCGGGACATTCCAAGAGACCCAGTACTTC. The entire variable domain, with the rest obtained from reference TRBV7-2 and TRBJ2-5, is as follows: GAGVSQSPSNKVTEKGKDVELRCDPISGHTALYWYRQSLGQGLEFLIYFQGNSAPDKSGLPSDRFSAERTGGSVSTLTIQRTQQEDSAVYLCASSLAGTFQETQYFGPGTRLLVL.

This clone was seen a handful of times. The chain links TRBV10-1 to TRBJ1-2; D ambiguous. Germline lookup yields CDR1 WNHNN and CDR2 SYGVQD (reference sequence). Trimming removed 4 bases from V and 5 bases from J, with 11 bases in between. This CDR3 spans 13 amino acids. CDR3 nucleotide sequence: TGCGCCAGCAGTGTCGATGAGTCGTATGGCTACACCTTC. Translation gives CASSVDESYGYTF.

The rearrangement joins TRBV10-3 to TRBJ2-1; TRBD2 matches at 14 bases. V dropped 2 bases and J dropped 9; count of bases not matched to a gene: 3. The germline V gene encodes CDR1 ENHRY and CDR2 SYGVKD. This CDR3 has 15 amino acids. This chain's CDR3 is CAISETGTSGSEQFF. CDR3 nucleotide sequence: TGTGCCATCAGTGAGACGGGGACTAGCGGGAGTGAGCAGTTCTTC.

The chain has TRBV5-1 and TRBJ2-3; D possibly corresponds to TRBD2 (6 bases). With 4 bases removed from V and 2 bases from J, the gap between germline ends came to 14 bases. Germline V gene sequence: CDR1 SGHRS, CDR2 YFSETQ. This CDR3 has 15 residues. CDR3 bases: TGCGCCAGCAGCCCGGACGTAGCGGTCACAGATACGCAGTATTTT. Translated: CASSPDVAVTDTQYF.

The CDR3 sequence: CAISESTDYGYTF. CDR3 DNA sequence: TGTGCCATCAGTGAGTCTACAGACTATGGCTACACCTTC. The genes are TRBV10-3 and TRBJ1-2; D is ambiguous. V was pared by 0 bases and J by 3 bases, with 5 bases between. Germline CDR1 reads ENHRY; CDR2 reads SYGVKD. This CDR3 is built from 13 residues.

This sequence joins TRBV6-4 and TRBJ2-2; 8 bases fit TRBD1. The junction had 5 bases not matched to a gene; V was cut back by 8 bases and J by 6 bases. Germline V CDR1 and CDR2: MRHNA, SNTAGT. This CDR3 comprises 13 residues. The CDR3 is CASGQGAAGELFF. The CDR3 region has the DNA TGTGCCAGCGGACAGGGTGCGGCCGGGGAGCTGTTTTTT.